A single sample is the source of the 28 T cell receptor beta chains below, sequenced in a study of blood T cell repertoires in COVID-19. Only in-frame clones appear in the TCRdb table, and some are missing; sequencing was by immunoSEQ multiplex PCR. The sample holds some 490,000 clones, approximately 91% seen once. Input material: PBMCs or T cells enriched from blood (not recorded which). Receptor source: a woman aged 60 to 75 who had recovered from COVID-19.

Only a few counts were recorded for this clone. The chain carries TRBV11-3 and TRBJ1-1; 7 nucleotides match TRBD1. The CDR3 contains 15 residues. The germline V gene has CDR1 SGHNT and CDR2 YENEEA. V trimming: 5 bases; J trimming: 0 bases; junction bases outside the gene matches: 6. The CDR3 protein is CASSQTGEVNTEAFF. CDR3 DNA: TGTGCCAGCAGCCAAACAGGGGAGGTGAACACTGAAGCTTTCTTT.

CDR3 protein: CASSRGPTGETQYF. CDR3 coding DNA: TGTGCCAGCAGCCGGGGCCCAACCGGGGAGACCCAGTACTTC. This chain links TRBV6-2 or TRBV6-3 with TRBJ2-5; D possibly matches TRBD1 or TRBD2 (5 bases each). Germline assignment: CDR1 MNHEY and CDR2 SVGEGT. V was trimmed by 6 bases and J by 5 bases, leaving 16 bases between them. The length of the CDR3 is 14 residues.

The chain joins TRBV5-1 to TRBJ1-2; D gene ambiguous. The CDR3 length is 13 residues. Trimming pared 0 bases from V and 7 bases from J, leaving 10 bases between. Looked up from germline, CDR1 is SGHRS and CDR2 is YFSETQ. The CDR3 region is CASSLAGYSGYTF. The CDR3 DNA reads as TGCGCCAGCAGCTTGGCGGGGTATAGTGGCTACACCTTC.

V usage is TRBV30 and J usage is TRBJ1-5; D is unresolved. The CDR3 totals 15 residues. Germline lookup yields CDR1 GTSNPN and CDR2 SVGIG (reference sequence). Trimming shortened V by 0 bases and J by 1 base, and 10 bases separated the two germline ends. For the CDR3, the DNA is TGTGCCTGGAGTGTACGTAGCCAGAGCAATCAGCCCCAGCATTTT. It specifies CAWSVRSQSNQPQHF.

The chain joins TRBV27 to TRBJ2-7, with TRBD1 matching 7 bases. The germline V gene has CDR1 MNHEY and CDR2 SMNVEV (reference sequence). The CDR3 covers 15 residues. Trimming took 4 bases from V and 3 from J; bases not matched to a gene: 9. CDR3 residues: CASSSLRTGGYEQYF. CDR3 bases: TGTGCCAGCAGTTCCCTTAGGACAGGCGGCTACGAGCAGTACTTC.

This chain joins TRBV10-1 and TRBJ1-1; 8 bases align to TRBD1. Trimming removed 5 bases from V and 4 bases from J; junction bases left unmatched: 9. Germline values: CDR1 WNHNN, CDR2 SYGVQD (reference sequence). This CDR3 region has 15 residues. CDR3: CASSHTNRGSTEAFF. DNA for the CDR3: TGCGCCAGCAGTCATACTAACAGGGGGAGCACTGAAGCTTTCTTT.

J is TRBJ2-7 and V is TRBV9; 7 bases are shared with TRBD1. The CDR3 spans 15 residues. Per germline, CDR1 SGDLS and CDR2 YYNGEE. Trimming took 0 bases from V and 1 from J; bases not matched to a gene: 4. The CDR3: CASSVADRASYEQYF. Here the CDR3 DNA reads TGTGCCAGCAGCGTAGCAGACAGGGCATCCTACGAGCAGTACTTC.

CDR3 DNA: TGTGCCAGCAGGGACAGGGCGACCGGGGAGCTGTTTTTT. This codes for CASRDRATGELFF. The chain combines TRBV5-4 with TRBJ2-2; 8 bases are a match to TRBD1. J gave up 5 bases and V 5 bases, and 2 bases lay outside the gene matches. This CDR3 is built from 13 residues. Germline lookup yields CDR1 SGHNT and CDR2 YYREEE (reference sequence).

This chain uses TRBV9 with TRBJ1-4; the D is unclear. The V gene lost 2 bases and the J gene lost 1 base, with 9 bases spanning the gap. There are 15 residues in the CDR3. The germline CDR1 and CDR2 sequences are SGDLS and YYNGEE. The CDR3 sequence is CASSVNSGTNEKLFF. The CDR3 DNA follows: TGTGCCAGCAGCGTCAACAGCGGAACTAATGAAAAACTGTTTTTT.

The chain uses TRBV6-1 and TRBJ1-1; D gene ambiguous. Per germline, CDR1 MNHNS and CDR2 SASEGT. V lost 2 bases and J lost 8, with 12 bases in between. CDR3 size: 13 residues. The CDR3: CASSETQISEAFF. The CDR3 bases are TGTGCCAGCAGTGAAACACAGATTTCGGAAGCTTTCTTT.

For the CDR3, the DNA is TGTGCCAGCAGTGAACCCACAGGCTACACCTTC. It translates to CASSEPTGYTF. The rearrangement joins TRBV2 to TRBJ1-2, with D unresolved. CDR1 SNHLY and CDR2 FYNNEI come from the germline V gene. V lost 2 bases, J lost 8 bases, and 6 bases lay in between. The CDR3 totals 11 residues.

This clone has only a few counts. The V and J genes are TRBV18 and TRBJ2-1; D is perhaps TRBD2 (5 bases). The CDR3 sequence is 15 residues long. The V end was cut by 0 bases, the J end by 3 bases, with 9 bases between. Germline assignment: CDR1 KGHSH and CDR2 LQKENI. CDR3 sequence reads: CASSPPWGDYNEQFF. CDR3 DNA sequence: TGTGCCAGCTCACCACCGTGGGGAGACTACAATGAGCAGTTCTTC. Using reference TRBV18 and TRBJ2-1 for the parts outside the CDR3, the full variable domain is NAGVMQNPRHLVRRRGQEARLRCSPMKGHSHVYWYRQLPEEGLKFMVYLQKENIIDESGMPKERFSAEFPKEGPSILRIQQVVRGDSAAYFCASSPPWGDYNEQFFGPGTRLTVL.

The chain carries TRBV4-1 and TRBJ1-1, with D unresolved. The CDR3 has 16 amino acids. Per germline, CDR1 MGHRA and CDR2 YSYEKL. Trimming took off 1 base at V and 4 bases at J, with 16 bases between the two ends. CDR3 sequence reads: CASSQVSLRVGTEAFF. In DNA, the CDR3 is TGCGCCAGCAGCCAAGTCTCTCTGAGGGTCGGCACTGAAGCTTTCTTT.

CDR3 protein: CASSSGQGGGNTIYF. The CDR3 DNA reads as TGCGCCAGCAGCAGCGGACAGGGCGGTGGAAACACCATATATTTT. This sequence joins TRBV5-1 and TRBJ1-3; 8 bases fit TRBD1. Germline lookup yields CDR1 SGHRS and CDR2 YFSETQ. V shed 4 bases and J 3 bases; nucleotides not matched to a gene: 6. This CDR3 is built from 15 residues.

The chain carries TRBV9 and TRBJ2-3, with 13 bases that match TRBD2. This CDR3 comprises 17 residues. V shed 3 bases and J 2 bases; nucleotides not matched to a gene: 6. In germline, CDR1 is SGDLS, CDR2 YYNGEE. The CDR3 nucleotides read TGTGCCAGCAGCGCGCCGACTAGCGGGGGGCCCACAGATACGCAGTATTTT. Protein sequence: CASSAPTSGGPTDTQYF.

This clone was counted a single time. The CDR3 DNA reads TGCAGTGCTAGTTCGGCCCCGGGGGAAAAACTGTTTTTT. Its translation: CSASSAPGEKLFF. The rearrangement uses TRBV20-1 and TRBJ1-4; D gene ambiguous. The CDR3 is made up of 13 amino acids. Trimming removed 3 bases at V and 8 bases at J, with 13 bases between. The germline V gene encodes CDR1 DFQATT and CDR2 SNEGSKA (reference sequence).

The chain carries TRBV2 and TRBJ1-1, with 7 positions matching TRBD1. The CDR3 is made up of 12 amino acids. With V trimmed by 8 bases and J by 7 bases, 7 bases remained unmatched. Germline loops: CDR1 SNHLY, CDR2 FYNNEI. CDR3 in amino acids: CASGGRGVEAFF. DNA of the CDR3: TGTGCCAGCGGTGGCAGGGGGGTTGAAGCTTTCTTT.

This clone was found once. The chain is built from TRBV3-1 (or the pseudogene TRBV3-2) and TRBJ1-3; 9 bases align to TRBD1. Per the germline V gene, CDR1 is LGHDT and CDR2 is YNNKEL (reference sequence). CDR3 length equals 13 residues. V lost 7 bases to trimming and J lost 7 bases; unmatched junction nucleotides: 5. CDR3 region: CASTAGQGNTIYF. The CDR3 bases are TGTGCCAGCACCGCGGGACAGGGCAACACCATATATTTT.

This CDR3 is CASNTETGGYTF. CDR3 bases: TGTGCCAGCAATACAGAGACGGGGGGCTACACCTTC. This chain connects TRBV2 to TRBJ1-2; the D is unclear. The V gene lost 7 bases and the J gene lost 8 bases, with 14 bases spanning the gap. Germline assignment: CDR1 SNHLY and CDR2 FYNNEI. The CDR3 has 12 residues.

The chain carries TRBV12-5 and TRBJ2-1, with D possibly being TRBD1 (5 bases). The CDR3 is made up of 15 amino acids. Germline V lookup: CDR1 LGHNT, CDR2 FRNRAP. V lost 2 bases, J lost 1 base, and 9 bases lay in between. CDR3 DNA sequence: TGTGCTAGTGGTTTGCAGGGTTGGTCCTACAATGAGCAGTTCTTC. Encoded protein: CASGLQGWSYNEQFF.

V and J are TRBV7-9 and TRBJ1-1; no clear D. With 3 bases removed from V and 1 base from J, the gap between germline ends came to 6 bases. This CDR3 has 13 amino acids. The germline CDR1 and CDR2 sequences are SEHNR and FQNEAQ (reference sequence). The CDR3 sequence is CASSFWANTEAFF. CDR3 bases: TGTGCCAGCAGCTTTTGGGCGAACACTGAAGCTTTCTTT.

A single count supports this clone. V and J are TRBV5-1 and TRBJ2-1; 7 nucleotides line up with TRBD1. CDR3 size: 16 residues. J lost 0 bases, V lost 4 bases, and 7 bases had no gene match. CDR1 and CDR2 from the germline V gene are SGHRS and YFSETQ. DNA for the CDR3: TGCGCCAGCAGCGCAACCGGGACAGCCTCCTACAATGAGCAGTTCTTC. This gives the protein CASSATGTASYNEQFF.

Note on this clone: This CDR3 is also generated by other DNA sequences in the sample. The V call is TRBV19, the J call TRBJ1-5; tentatively, D is TRBD1 (5 bases). Germline V CDR1 and CDR2: LNHDA, SQIVND (reference sequence). The V and J ends lost 1 base and 0 bases respectively, with 7 bases between them. The CDR3 contains 15 residues. This chain's CDR3 is CASSIGDYSNQPQHF. The CDR3 DNA reads as TGTGCCAGTAGTATAGGGGACTATAGCAATCAGCCCCAGCATTTT.

The chain carries TRBV20-1 and TRBJ2-7, with 9 bases that match TRBD2. CDR1 DFQATT and CDR2 SNEGSKA come from the germline V gene (reference sequence). The CDR3 consists of 14 residues. Losses at the gene ends were 3 bases for V and 3 bases for J; bases not matched to a gene: 6. The CDR3 loop is CSASRAGGDYEQYF. CDR3 nucleotides: TGCAGTGCTAGTCGGGCGGGGGGGGACTACGAGCAGTACTTC.

This chain links TRBV10-3 with TRBJ1-1; perhaps TRBD1 as D (6 bases). The CDR3 loop spans 14 amino acids. Germline CDR1 is ENHRY and CDR2 is SYGVKD. V dropped 6 bases and J dropped 1 base, with 12 bases sitting between them. Here the CDR3 DNA reads TGTGCCATCAGAGGGGACACCGCGAACACTGAAGCTTTCTTT. Amino acid sequence: CAIRGDTANTEAFF.

The chain has TRBV10-1 and TRBJ2-3; TRBD1 matches at 11 bases. V dropped 0 bases and J dropped 7; count of bases not matched to a gene: 3. The length of the CDR3 is 15 residues. Germline CDR1 and CDR2: WNHNN and SYGVQD (reference sequence). The CDR3 DNA sequence: TGCGCCAGCAGTGAGTCCGGGACAGGGGGGAATACGCAGTATTTT. The encoded protein is CASSESGTGGNTQYF.

The chain uses TRBV3-1 (or the pseudogene TRBV3-2) and TRBJ2-1; 8 bases agree with TRBD2. This CDR3 comprises 15 residues. The V gene end was trimmed by 6 bases and the J gene end by 4 bases; junction bases not matched to a gene: 8. CDR1 is LGHDT and CDR2 is YNNKEL in the germline V gene (reference sequence). Written as DNA, the CDR3 is TGTGCCAGCAGTTCCGGGGGGGCCAGGTACAATGAGCAGTTCTTC. As protein: CASSSGGARYNEQFF.

The CDR3 DNA follows: TGTGCCAGCAGTGTAGGTGGGACAGGGACCGGTGAGCAGTTCTTC. Translated: CASSVGGTGTGEQFF. V gene TRBV2 combines with J gene TRBJ2-1; TRBD1 matches 9 bases. Germline V CDR1 and CDR2: SNHLY, FYNNEI. V trimming: 4 bases; J trimming: 9 bases; junction bases outside the gene matches: 10. The CDR3 covers 15 residues.